This TCR beta chain is drawn from a study of blood T cell repertoires in COVID-19. As for the study in general: Samples came from the United States, Italy and Spain, spanning acute and convalescent COVID-19. From T cells, B-cell-depleted T cells, or PBMCs came the material, which was cDNA or gDNA.

The CDR3 has 14 residues. V lost 3 bases and J lost 13, with 16 bases in between. Germline loops: CDR1 MGHDK, CDR2 SYGVNS. Per the original data handling: Reference gene primers were amplified, and this amplification served to estimate nucleated cell counts. This table comes from immunoSEQ multiplex PCR, and its TCRdb copy is limited to in-frame clones, with some not included. V and J calls and clone size are those listed in that table; D and trimming were worked out from the DNA. This table holds 60,000 or so clones, roughly 80% found once. This TCR was recovered from a man aged 55 to 70 with acute or convalescent COVID-19. The sequenced sample was peripheral blood. The chain links TRBV25-1 to TRBJ1-6; unclear D gene. CDR3 loop: CASSDTPTRGPLHF. CDR3 nucleotide sequence: TGTGCCAGCAGTGACACCCCCACGAGAGGGCCCCTCCACTTT.